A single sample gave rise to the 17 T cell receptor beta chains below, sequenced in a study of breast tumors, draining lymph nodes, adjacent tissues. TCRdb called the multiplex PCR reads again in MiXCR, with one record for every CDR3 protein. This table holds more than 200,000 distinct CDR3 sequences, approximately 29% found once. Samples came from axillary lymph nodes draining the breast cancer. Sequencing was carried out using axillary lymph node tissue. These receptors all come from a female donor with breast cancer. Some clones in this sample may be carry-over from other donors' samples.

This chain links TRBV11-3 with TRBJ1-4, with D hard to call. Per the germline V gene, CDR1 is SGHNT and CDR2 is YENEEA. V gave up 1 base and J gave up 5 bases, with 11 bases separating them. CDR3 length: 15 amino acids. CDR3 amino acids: CASSLALAGNEKLFF. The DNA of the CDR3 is TGTGCCAGCAGCTTAGCCCTAGCAGGCAATGAAAAACTGTTTTTT.

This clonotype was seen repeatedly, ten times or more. Written as DNA, the CDR3 is TGTGCCAGCAGTCGGGGGACTAATGAAAAACTGTTTTTT. Translation: CASSRGTNEKLFF. V is TRBV28 and J is TRBJ1-4; a weak D match, TRBD1 (5 bases). Germline loops: CDR1 MDHEN, CDR2 SYDVKM. The CDR3 extends over 13 amino acids. Trimming removed 5 bases from V and 2 bases from J, with 6 bases in between.

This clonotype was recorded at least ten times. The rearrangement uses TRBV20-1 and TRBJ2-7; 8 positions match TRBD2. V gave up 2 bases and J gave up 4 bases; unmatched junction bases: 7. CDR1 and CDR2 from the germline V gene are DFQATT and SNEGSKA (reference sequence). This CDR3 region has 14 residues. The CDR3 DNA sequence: TGCAGTGCTAGACACGGCAGCGGGAGTTACGAGCAGTACTTC. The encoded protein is CSARHGSGSYEQYF.

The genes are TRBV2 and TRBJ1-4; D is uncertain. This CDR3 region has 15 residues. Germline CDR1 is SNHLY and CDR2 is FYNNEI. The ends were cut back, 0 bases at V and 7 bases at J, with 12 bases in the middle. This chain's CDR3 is CASSEALGNTEKLFF. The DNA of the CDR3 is TGTGCCAGCAGTGAAGCGCTTGGGAACACTGAAAAACTGTTTTTT.

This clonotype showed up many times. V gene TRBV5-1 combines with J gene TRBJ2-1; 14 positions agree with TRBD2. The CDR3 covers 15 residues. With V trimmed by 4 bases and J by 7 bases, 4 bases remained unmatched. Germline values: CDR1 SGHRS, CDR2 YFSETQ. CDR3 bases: TGCGCCAGCAGCGGGACTAGCGGGAGAAATAATGAGCAGTTCTTC. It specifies CASSGTSGRNNEQFF.

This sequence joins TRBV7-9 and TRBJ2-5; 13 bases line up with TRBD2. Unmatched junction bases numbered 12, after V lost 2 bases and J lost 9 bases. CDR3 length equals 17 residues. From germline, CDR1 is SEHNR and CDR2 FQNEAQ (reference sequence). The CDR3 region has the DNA TGTGCCAGCAGCTTATTAGGGACTAGCGGGGTTAGGGAGGCCCAGTACTTC. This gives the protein CASSLLGTSGVREAQYF.

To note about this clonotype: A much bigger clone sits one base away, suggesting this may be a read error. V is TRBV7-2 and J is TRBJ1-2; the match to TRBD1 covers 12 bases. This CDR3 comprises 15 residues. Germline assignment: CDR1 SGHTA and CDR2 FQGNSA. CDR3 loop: CACSFPGQGAGGYPF. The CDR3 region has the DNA TGTGCCTGCAGCTTCCCGGGACAGGGGGCCGGTGGCTACCCCTTC.

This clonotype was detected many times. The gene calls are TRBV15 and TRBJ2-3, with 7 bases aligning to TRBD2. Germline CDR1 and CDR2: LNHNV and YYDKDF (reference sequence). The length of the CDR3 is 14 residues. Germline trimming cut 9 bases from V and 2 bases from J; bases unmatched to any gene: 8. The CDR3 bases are TGTGCCACACTGCTAGCGGACCACACAGATACGCAGTATTTT. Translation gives CATLLADHTDTQYF.

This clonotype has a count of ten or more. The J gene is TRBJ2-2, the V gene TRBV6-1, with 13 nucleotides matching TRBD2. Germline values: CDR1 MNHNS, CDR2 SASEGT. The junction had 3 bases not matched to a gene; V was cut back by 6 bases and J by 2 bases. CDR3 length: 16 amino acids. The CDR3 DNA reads TGTGCCAGCAGGGGACTAGCGGGGCCTAACACCGGGGAGCTGTTTTTT. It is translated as CASRGLAGPNTGELFF.

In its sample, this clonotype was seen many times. The DNA for the CDR3 is TGTGCCAGCAGGCCGACTAGCGGGAGGGCACAGTATTTT. It is translated as CASRPTSGRAQYF. The gene calls are TRBV11-2 and TRBJ2-3; TRBD2 matches 14 bases. Germline V CDR1 and CDR2: SGHAT, FQNNGV. V shed 6 bases, J shed 12 bases, and the junction held 5 bases outside the gene matches. The CDR3 extends over 13 amino acids.

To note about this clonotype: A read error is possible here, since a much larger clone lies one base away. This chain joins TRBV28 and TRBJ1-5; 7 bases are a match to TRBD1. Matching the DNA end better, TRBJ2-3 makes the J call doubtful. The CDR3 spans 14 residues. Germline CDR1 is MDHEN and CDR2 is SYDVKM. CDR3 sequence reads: CASIEGASGQPQYF. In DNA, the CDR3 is TGTGCCAGCATAGAGGGGGCATCTGGTCAGCCCCAGTATTTT.

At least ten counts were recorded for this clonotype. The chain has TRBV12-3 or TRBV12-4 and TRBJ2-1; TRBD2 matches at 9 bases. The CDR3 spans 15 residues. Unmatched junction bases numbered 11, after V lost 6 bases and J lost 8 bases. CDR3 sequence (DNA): TGTGCCAGCAGGCCTCTAGCGGGAAATTTCGATGAGCAGTTCTTC. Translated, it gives CASRPLAGNFDEQFF.

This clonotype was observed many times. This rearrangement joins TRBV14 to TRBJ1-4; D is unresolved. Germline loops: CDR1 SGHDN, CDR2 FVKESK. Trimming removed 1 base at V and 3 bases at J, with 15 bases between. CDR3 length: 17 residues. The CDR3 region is CASSQVGEDGPNEKLFF. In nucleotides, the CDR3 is TGTGCCAGCAGCCAAGTCGGTGAGGACGGACCTAATGAAAAACTGTTTTTT.

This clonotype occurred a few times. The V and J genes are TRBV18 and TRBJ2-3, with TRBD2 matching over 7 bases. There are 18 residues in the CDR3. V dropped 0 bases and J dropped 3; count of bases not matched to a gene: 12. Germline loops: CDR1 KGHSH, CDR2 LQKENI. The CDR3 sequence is CASSPPRRRLASTDTQYF. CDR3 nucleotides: TGTGCCAGCTCACCACCGAGGAGACGACTAGCAAGTACAGATACGCAGTATTTT.

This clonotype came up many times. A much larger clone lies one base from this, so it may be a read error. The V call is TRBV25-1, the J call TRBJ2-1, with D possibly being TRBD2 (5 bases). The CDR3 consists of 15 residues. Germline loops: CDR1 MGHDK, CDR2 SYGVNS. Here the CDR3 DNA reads TGTGCCAGCAGTGAAAGTTCGGGGAGTTACAATGAGCGGTTCTTC. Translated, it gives CASSESSGSYNERFF.

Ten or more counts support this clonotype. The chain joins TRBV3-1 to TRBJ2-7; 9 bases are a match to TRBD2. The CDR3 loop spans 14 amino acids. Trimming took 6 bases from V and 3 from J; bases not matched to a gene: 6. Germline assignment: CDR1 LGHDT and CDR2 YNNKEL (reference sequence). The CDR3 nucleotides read TGTGCCAGCAGTAGGGCGGGAGGGGTCTACGAGCAGTACTTC. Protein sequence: CASSRAGGVYEQYF.

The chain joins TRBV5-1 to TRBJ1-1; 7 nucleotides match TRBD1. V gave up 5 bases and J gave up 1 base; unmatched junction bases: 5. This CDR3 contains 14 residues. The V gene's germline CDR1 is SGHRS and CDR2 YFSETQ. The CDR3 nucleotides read TGCGCCAGCAGTTCTTGGACAGGGAACACTGAAGCTTTCTTT. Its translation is CASSSWTGNTEAFF.